The T cell receptor (beta chain) described here comes from a study of control samples from healthy donors and cancer patients. Here immunoSEQ multiplex PCR was the method, and the copy in TCRdb shows in-frame clones only, minus some. The sample lists 150,000 to 200,000 clones; 80% to 95% were seen once. The CDR3 contains 18 residues. The germline V gene has CDR1 MDHEN and CDR2 SYDVKM. V lost 5 bases, J lost 4 bases, and 19 bases stayed unmatched. Material: blood. The receptor was derived from a woman in her twenties or thirties in good health. The chain couples TRBV28 to TRBJ1-1; 7 positions match TRBD1. Here the CDR3 DNA reads TGTGCCAGCAGTGCCCCAAGACAGGGAGGGCCCTTGGGCACTGAAGCTTTCTTT. Its protein product is CASSAPRQGGPLGTEAFF.